This T cell receptor beta chain was sequenced during a study of PD-1 blockade in classical Hodgkin lymphoma. The study, taken as a whole, reports: Repertoire difference causes, possibly disease activity or prior therapy, remain undefined. Similar baseline diversity was found in complete responders and newly diagnosed patients.

In the case of this clone: Its specificity is not known.

There are 14 residues in the CDR3. Trimming removed 2 bases from V and 9 bases from J, with 13 bases in between. The germline V gene has CDR1 MNHNS and CDR2 SASEGT. The time point was: cycle 4 day 1 (C4D1), after 5 to 7 weeks of nivolumab. Relapse was seen in all patients after autologous stem cell transplantation, and brentuximab vedotin exposure was variable. Clones were sequenced by immunoSEQ multiplex PCR, and TCRdb holds only the in-frame ones, with some missing. In the table there are 20,000 to 25,000 clones, approximately 80% of which are singletons. The chain employs TRBV6-1 and TRBJ1-4; D perhaps matches TRBD1 (6 bases). The receptor was derived from a human donor with classical Hodgkin lymphoma. Sequencing was performed on peripheral blood mononuclear cells (PBMCs), taken before the fourth cycle of nivolumab. The DNA for the CDR3 is TGTGCCAGCAGTGAACAGGGGCCCCACCAAAAACTGTTTTTT. This gives the protein CASSEQGPHQKLFF.